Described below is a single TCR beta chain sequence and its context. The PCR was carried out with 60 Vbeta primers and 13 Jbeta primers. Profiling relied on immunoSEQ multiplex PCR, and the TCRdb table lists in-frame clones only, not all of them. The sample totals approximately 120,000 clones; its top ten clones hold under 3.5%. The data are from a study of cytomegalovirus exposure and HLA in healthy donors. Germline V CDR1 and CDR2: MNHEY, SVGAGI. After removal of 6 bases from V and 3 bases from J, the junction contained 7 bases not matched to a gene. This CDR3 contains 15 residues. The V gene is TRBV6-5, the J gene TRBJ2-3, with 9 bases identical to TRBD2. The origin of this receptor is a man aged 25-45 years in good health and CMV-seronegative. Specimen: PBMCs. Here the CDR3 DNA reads TGTGCCAGCAGCAGGGGCGGGGGGGTGACAGATACGCAGTATTTT. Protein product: CASSRGGGVTDTQYF.